This T cell receptor beta chain originates from a study of blood T cell repertoires in COVID-19. Across the whole study: Sources were T cells, B-cell-depleted T cells, or PBMCs; the material itself was cDNA or gDNA.

Original processing notes: Reference gene primer amplification in the assay estimated nucleated cell counts. Some clones are missing from TCRdb's copy, which holds only in-frame ones; the method was immunoSEQ multiplex PCR. The D gene and trimming were derived from the DNA, and the V and J assignments and clone size from that table. The table lists under 300,000 clones, 85% of them singletons, with 6% to 7% in the top ten. The TCR originated in a woman aged 55-70 years with active or convalescent COVID-19. Sequenced: peripheral blood.

The CDR3 is CASSTTRTGYNEQFF. CDR3 nucleotides: TGTGCCAGTAGTACGACAAGAACAGGATACAATGAGCAGTTCTTC. The V call is TRBV19, the J call TRBJ2-1, with D perhaps matching TRBD1 (5 bases). This CDR3 contains 15 residues. The V gene lost 4 bases and the J gene lost 4 bases, with 14 bases spanning the gap. From germline, CDR1 is LNHDA and CDR2 SQIVND (reference sequence).